This passage covers 27 T cell receptor beta chains from one sample sequenced in a study of siplizumab effects on memory and regulatory T cells. Libraries were prepared by immunoSEQ multiplex PCR; TCRdb keeps only in-frame clonotypes and omits some of them. This sample has about 100,000 clones, with 94% found just once. Sample: Tregs sorted from blood. Receptors were obtained from a human donor in good health.

The rearrangement uses TRBV29-1 and TRBJ2-1, with D perhaps TRBD1 (6 bases). CDR1 and CDR2 (germline): SQVTM, ANQGSEA. The CDR3 extends over 15 amino acids. V was pared by 4 bases and J by 8 bases, with 21 bases between. CDR3 residues: CSVGGITGSWDEQFF. In DNA, the CDR3 is TGCAGCGTTGGGGGCATAACAGGGAGTTGGGATGAGCAGTTCTTC.

The chain uses TRBV12-5 and TRBJ1-2, with unresolved D. Germline CDR1 is LGHNT and CDR2 is FRNRAP. This CDR3 comprises 14 residues. Trimming shortened V by 7 bases and J by 5 bases, and 17 bases separated the two germline ends. The CDR3 loop reads CASAWRPKEYGYTF. The CDR3 region has the DNA TGTGCTAGTGCTTGGAGGCCCAAAGAGTATGGCTACACCTTC.

The rearrangement uses TRBV7-2 and TRBJ1-2; TRBD1 matches at 7 bases. Germline values: CDR1 SGHTA, CDR2 FQGNSA. The CDR3 consists of 14 residues. V shed 6 bases and J 4 bases; nucleotides not matched to a gene: 8. Written as DNA, the CDR3 is TGTGCCAGCAGTCGCAACAGGGGAAGCTATGGCTACACCTTC. It codes for CASSRNRGSYGYTF.

The CDR3 here is CASSVAGQVGEPLHF. The CDR3 nucleotides are TGTGCCAGCAGCGTAGCTGGGCAGGTTGGAGAACCCCTCCACTTT. The chain joins TRBV9 to TRBJ1-6; D unclear. V was clipped by 0 bases and J by 12 bases, with 16 bases between them. The CDR3 loop spans 15 amino acids. Germline CDR1 and CDR2: SGDLS and YYNGEE.

The chain links TRBV28 to TRBJ2-3; possible D gene TRBD2, 6 bases. The V gene's germline CDR1 is MDHEN and CDR2 SYDVKM. Trimming took off 3 bases at V and 1 base at J, with 17 bases between the two ends. The CDR3 spans 17 residues. CDR3 loop: CASSLAGSALGTDTQYF. CDR3 bases: TGTGCCAGCAGTTTGGCGGGATCTGCACTAGGCACAGATACGCAGTATTTT.

The V call is TRBV4-2, the J call TRBJ1-2; D unclear. Germline CDR1 LGHNA, CDR2 YNFKEQ. Trimming removed 0 bases at V and 0 bases at J, with 8 bases between. This CDR3 spans 15 amino acids. CDR3 nucleotide sequence: TGTGCCAGCAGCCAAGAAGCCTTTTCTAACTATGGCTACACCTTC. Its translation: CASSQEAFSNYGYTF.

The V and J genes are TRBV27 and TRBJ1-4; TRBD1 matches 7 bases. With V trimmed by 5 bases and J by 8 bases, 8 bases remained unmatched. Germline lookup yields CDR1 MNHEY and CDR2 SMNVEV (reference sequence). The CDR3 covers 14 residues. For the CDR3, the DNA is TGTGCCAGCAGTCGGGGGACAGCATTAGAAAAACTGTTTTTT. Translated, it gives CASSRGTALEKLFF.

The chain is built from TRBV11-2 and TRBJ2-3, with TRBD2 identical over 8 bases. Germline V gene data show CDR1 as SGHAT and CDR2 as FQNNGV. The length of the CDR3 is 15 residues. The junction had 6 bases not matched to a gene; V was cut back by 3 bases and J by 4 bases. The CDR3 here is CASSFLAGGADTQYF. The DNA of the CDR3 is TGTGCCAGCAGCTTCCTCGCCGGGGGGGCAGATACGCAGTATTTT. The full variable domain, its missing parts supplied by reference TRBV11-2 and TRBJ2-3, is EAGVAQSPRYKIIEKRQSVAFWCNPISGHATLYWYQQILGQGPKLLIQFQNNGVVDDSQLPKDRFSAERLKGVDSTLKIQPAKLEDSAVYLCASSFLAGGADTQYFGPGTRLTVL.

The chain uses TRBV29-1 and TRBJ2-5; D is undetermined. CDR3 length equals 13 residues. CDR1 and CDR2 from the germline V gene are SQVTM and ANQGSEA. The V end was cut by 1 base, the J end by 0 bases, with 6 bases between. Here the CDR3 DNA reads TGCAGCGTTGAAGTTCTGTACCAAGAGACCCAGTACTTC. Protein: CSVEVLYQETQYF.

V gene TRBV6-9 combines with J gene TRBJ1-1; D is unclear. Per germline, CDR1 MNHGY and CDR2 SVAAGI. Trimming pared 2 bases from V and 4 bases from J, leaving 11 bases between. This CDR3 contains 14 residues. The DNA for the CDR3 is TGTGCCAGCAGTTATAGCGGGGTGAGCACTGAAGCTTTCTTT. It yields the protein CASSYSGVSTEAFF.

The J gene is TRBJ2-5, the V gene TRBV11-2; D unresolved. Germline V gives CDR1 SGHAT, CDR2 FQNNGV. The V end was cut by 5 bases, the J end by 7 bases, with 14 bases between. The CDR3 length is 13 residues. CDR3 DNA sequence: TGTGCCAGCAGCCAGCGTATCGCAATGACCCAGTACTTC. This codes for CASSQRIAMTQYF.

The chain combines TRBV20-1 with TRBJ2-1; D is unresolved. The CDR3 is 11 residues long. Germline-derived CDR1 and CDR2 are DFQATT and SNEGSKA (reference sequence). Trimming pared 5 bases from V and 8 bases from J, leaving 10 bases between. CDR3 region: CSAAEDHEQFF. CDR3 nucleotide sequence: TGCAGTGCTGCCGAGGACCATGAGCAGTTCTTC.

The V call is TRBV10-1, the J call TRBJ2-1, with D tentatively TRBD2 (5 bases). Per germline, CDR1 WNHNN and CDR2 SYGVQD (reference sequence). Deletions cut 2 bases from V and 2 bases from J, with 10 bases between. There are 15 residues in the CDR3. The CDR3 is CASSEAGGPYNEQFF. CDR3 nucleotides: TGCGCCAGCAGTGAGGCGGGTGGACCCTACAATGAGCAGTTCTTC.

The V gene is TRBV6-1, the J gene TRBJ1-5; D not certain. The CDR3 spans 14 residues. Germline V gene data show CDR1 as MNHNS and CDR2 as SASEGT. V lost 4 bases to trimming and J lost 2 bases, with 9 bases between them. CDR3 coding DNA: TGTGCCAGCAGTGCGGGCCCCGGCAATCAGCCCCAGCATTTT. Translated, it gives CASSAGPGNQPQHF.

This chain joins TRBV18 and TRBJ2-5; TRBD1 matches 7 bases. Looked up from germline, CDR1 is KGHSH and CDR2 is LQKENI. This CDR3 region has 14 residues. The V segment lost 5 bases and the J segment 6 bases; nucleotides outside the gene matches: 9. CDR3 in amino acids: CASSAYRGQKTQYF. In DNA form, the CDR3 reads TGTGCCAGCTCAGCCTACAGGGGTCAAAAGACCCAGTACTTC.

The V and J genes are TRBV4-2 and TRBJ2-3; 7 bases match TRBD2. V lost 3 bases and J lost 4; bases outside the gene matches: 4. The germline V gene encodes CDR1 LGHNA and CDR2 YNFKEQ. The CDR3 consists of 14 residues. The CDR3 coding sequence is TGTGCCAGCAGCCAGCGGGAGTGGCCAGATACGCAGTATTTT. As protein: CASSQREWPDTQYF.

The CDR3 is CATSRPYGTGLNEQYF. Written as DNA, the CDR3 is TGTGCCACCAGCAGACCCTACGGGACAGGGTTAAACGAGCAGTACTTC. The gene calls are TRBV15 and TRBJ2-5; 9 nucleotides match TRBD1. The J call is doubtful: the DNA matches TRBJ2-7 better. Germline CDR1 and CDR2: LNHNV and YYDKDF (reference sequence). The CDR3 is 16 amino acids.

This chain uses TRBV10-2 with TRBJ2-7, with a weak D call TRBD2 (6 bases). V gave up 7 bases and J gave up 7 bases, with 17 bases separating them. The CDR3 sequence is 13 residues long. Germline CDR1 WSHSY, CDR2 SAAADI. The CDR3 protein is CASTAGYPGEQYF. CDR3 nucleotide sequence: TGCGCCAGCACTGCGGGGTATCCGGGGGAGCAGTACTTC.

The DNA for the CDR3 is TGTGCCAGCAGGAGGGGGACTAGCGGGATTGAGACCCAGTACTTC. It yields the protein CASRRGTSGIETQYF. The chain has TRBV2 and TRBJ2-5; 13 bases agree with TRBD2. Per germline, CDR1 SNHLY and CDR2 FYNNEI. This CDR3 has 15 residues. The J segment lost 5 bases and the V segment lost 6 bases, leaving 6 bases of the junction unmatched.

The J gene is TRBJ1-2, the V gene TRBV2, with TRBD1 matching over 7 bases. CDR1 SNHLY and CDR2 FYNNEI come from the germline V gene. This CDR3 has 13 residues. V trimming: 6 bases; J trimming: 5 bases; junction bases outside the gene matches: 6. The CDR3 loop is CASRGDSHYGYTF. The CDR3 DNA sequence: TGTGCCAGCAGGGGGGACAGTCATTATGGCTACACCTTC. Combining the CDR3 with reference TRBV2 and TRBJ1-2 gives the whole variable domain EPEVTQTPSHQVTQMGQEVILRCVPISNHLYFYWYRQILGQKVEFLVSFYNNEISEKSEIFDDQFSVERPDGSNFTLKIRSTKLEDSAMYFCASRGDSHYGYTFGSGTRLTVV.

The J gene is TRBJ1-3, the V gene TRBV2; 7 positions match TRBD1. Germline values: CDR1 SNHLY, CDR2 FYNNEI. CDR3 size: 17 residues. The V gene end was trimmed by 5 bases and the J gene end by 2 bases; junction bases not matched to a gene: 12. CDR3 region: CASSFRTGVITGNTIYF. The CDR3 DNA follows: TGTGCCAGCAGTTTCCGCACAGGGGTAATAACTGGAAACACCATATATTTT.

DNA for the CDR3: TGTGCCAGCAGCAATACCCTTGTCAGCAAAAAACTGTTTTTT. This encodes CASSNTLVSKKLFF. This chain links TRBV5-4 with TRBJ1-4; D call uncertain. CDR1 and CDR2 (germline): SGHNT, YYREEE (reference sequence). Trimming cost V 4 bases and J 9 bases, with 16 bases left between them. The CDR3 consists of 14 residues.

This chain uses TRBV30 with TRBJ1-4, with D perhaps matching TRBD1 (6 bases). Germline assignment: CDR1 GTSNPN and CDR2 SVGIG (reference sequence). The CDR3 spans 14 residues. V shed 3 bases and J shed 6 bases, with 14 bases lying between them. DNA of the CDR3: TGTGCCTGGAGCCGGACAGTACGGGATGAAAAACTGTTTTTT. Translating it yields CAWSRTVRDEKLFF. The complete variable domain, with remaining parts taken from reference TRBV30 and TRBJ1-4, reads SQTIHQWPATLVQPVGSPLSLECTVEGTSNPNLYWYRQAAGRGLQLLFYSVGIGQISSEVPQNLSASRPQDRQFILSSKKLLLSDSGFYLCAWSRTVRDEKLFFGSGTQLSVL.

This chain uses TRBV6-5 with TRBJ2-2, with D hard to call. The CDR3 runs to 14 residues. Germline-derived CDR1 and CDR2 are MNHEY and SVGAGI. Trimming cost V 0 bases and J 5 bases, with 7 bases left between them. In nucleotides, the CDR3 is TGTGCCAGCAGTTACTCGGGTTTAACCGGGGAGCTGTTTTTT. This translates into CASSYSGLTGELFF.

The rearrangement links TRBV29-1 to TRBJ1-2; a possible D gene is TRBD1 (5 bases). Germline CDR1 SQVTM, CDR2 ANQGSEA. V was cut by 4 bases and J by 0 bases, with 12 bases left in between. The CDR3 runs to 14 residues. The CDR3 reads CSVARDYTNYGYTF. CDR3 DNA: TGCAGCGTTGCTAGGGACTATACTAACTATGGCTACACCTTC.

This clone was detected only once. The chain combines TRBV18 with TRBJ2-3; D unresolved. The CDR3 runs 17 residues. Trimming pared 4 bases from V and 3 bases from J, leaving 20 bases between. The germline V gene has CDR1 KGHSH and CDR2 LQKENI. Written as DNA, the CDR3 is TGTGCCAGCTCACTCATCCCCGGAAATTCTCGAACAGATACGCAGTATTTT. Translated: CASSLIPGNSRTDTQYF.

This clone was recorded only once. The chain employs TRBV4-1 and TRBJ1-2, with D possibly being TRBD1 (5 bases). Trimming cost V 6 bases and J 6 bases, with 23 bases left between them. The CDR3 totals 16 residues. Germline-derived CDR1 and CDR2 are MGHRA and YSYEKL. This chain's CDR3 is CASRFEHGRVYDGYTF. The CDR3 DNA reads as TGCGCCAGCAGATTCGAGCATGGCAGGGTGTACGATGGCTACACCTTC.